This TCR beta chain comes out of a study of radiotherapy plus CTLA-4 blockade in lung cancer. Study in general: Objective responses arose in over 15% of patients, and about 32% experienced disease control.

This table comes from immunoSEQ multiplex PCR, and its TCRdb copy is limited to in-frame clones, with some not included. The table shows some 50,000 clones, with 84% occurring only once. This clone was recorded a few times. What it recognizes is unknown. Whole-study results and caveats: Researchers report tumor-derived TCR clones expanding in blood after radiotherapy plus ipilimumab.

Losses at the gene ends were 8 bases for V and 1 base for J; bases not matched to a gene: 5. Germline-derived CDR1 and CDR2 are ENHRY and SYGVKD. CDR3 size: 13 residues. Specimen: peripheral blood, collected from a patient treated with radiotherapy plus ipilimumab. The chain couples TRBV10-3 to TRBJ2-7; 7 bases agree with TRBD1. The clonotype was recovered from a human donor with non-small cell lung cancer whose response to radiotherapy plus ipilimumab could not be evaluated. The CDR3 sequence is CAIGDSFSYEQYF. Here the CDR3 DNA reads TGTGCCATCGGGGACAGTTTTTCCTACGAGCAGTACTTC.